A single sample gave rise to the 13 T cell receptor beta chains below, sequenced in a study of T cells after yellow fever vaccination. TCRdb processed the 5' RACE reads anew with MiXCR; each CDR3 protein has one entry. The table lists 100,000 to 150,000 distinct CDR3 sequences, 7.4% of them singletons. The source material was CD4+ T cells sorted from PBMCs, sampled more than 8 days after the first yellow fever vaccination. These receptors all come from a young man who received the YFV17D yellow fever vaccine.

This clonotype has ten or more counts. The chain is built from TRBV5-1 and TRBJ1-1; D gene unclear. Germline CDR1 SGHRS, CDR2 YFSETQ. The CDR3 is made up of 13 amino acids. The germline V and J ends were trimmed by 5 bases and 3 bases, with 11 bases remaining between them. CDR3 bases: TGCGCCAGCAGAAGCAGGAGGGACACTGAAGCTTTCTTT. Its translation: CASRSRRDTEAFF.

This clonotype was recorded many times. Here the CDR3 reads CASSGVAGANEQFF. The CDR3 bases are TGCGCCAGCAGCGGGGTAGCGGGGGCTAATGAGCAGTTCTTC. The V and J genes are TRBV5-1 and TRBJ2-1; 9 bases align to TRBD2. The CDR3 spans 14 residues. Trimming took 4 bases from V and 7 from J; bases not matched to a gene: 6. The V gene's germline CDR1 is SGHRS and CDR2 YFSETQ.

This clonotype was detected many times. The DNA for the CDR3 is TGTGCCAGCAGAAAAGGGGGACTGTTCAATTCACCCCTCCACTTT. Its protein is CASRKGGLFNSPLHF. The chain joins TRBV12-3 or TRBV12-4 to TRBJ1-6, with D possibly being TRBD1 (6 bases). The length of the CDR3 is 15 residues. Trimming stripped 6 bases from V and 7 bases from J, with 16 bases between.

This clonotype came up many times. The chain joins TRBV5-1 to TRBJ2-1; D possibly uses TRBD1 or TRBD2 (6 bases each). Deletions cut 4 bases from V and 8 bases from J, with 13 bases between. From germline, CDR1 is SGHRS and CDR2 YFSETQ. The CDR3 is 13 residues long. CDR3 coding DNA: TGCGCCAGCAGCGCGAGGGGGGCGGATGAGCAGTTCTTC. It yields the protein CASSARGADEQFF.

The J gene is TRBJ1-4, the V gene TRBV5-5; tentative D call: TRBD1 (5 bases). Per the germline V gene, CDR1 is SGHKS and CDR2 is YYEKEE (reference sequence). Trimming left V 3 bases short and J 6 bases short, with 15 bases between. The CDR3 contains 15 residues. CDR3 nucleotide sequence: TGTGCCAGCAGCTCAAATTCGCGGGACCATGAAAAACTGTTTTTT. It is translated as CASSSNSRDHEKLFF.

This clonotype has ten or more counts. This chain joins TRBV5-1 and TRBJ2-5, with unresolved D. This CDR3 comprises 12 residues. Germline assignment: CDR1 SGHRS and CDR2 YFSETQ. V was trimmed by 5 bases and J by 0 bases, leaving 5 bases between them. Written as DNA, the CDR3 is TGCGCCAGCAGTCAGGACCAAGAGACCCAGTACTTC. It codes for CASSQDQETQYF.

This clonotype occurred many times. This chain links TRBV5-1 with TRBJ2-3, with a tentative D call TRBD2 (7 bases). V was trimmed by 9 bases and J by 2 bases, leaving 19 bases between them. The CDR3 spans 15 residues. The germline gives CDR1 SGHRS, CDR2 YFSETQ. The CDR3 sequence: CATGRGGYLTDTQYF. CDR3 nucleotide sequence: TGCGCCACCGGTAGGGGGGGATACCTCACAGATACGCAGTATTTT.

This clonotype was seen repeatedly, ten times or more. The genes are TRBV7-9 and TRBJ2-7; D possibly corresponds to TRBD2 (5 bases). Germline V CDR1 and CDR2: SEHNR, FQNEAQ (reference sequence). V lost 5 bases and J lost 4, with 6 bases in between. This CDR3 is built from 11 residues. The CDR3 DNA follows: TGTGCCAGCAGCCCGGGATACGAGCAGTACTTC. Its protein is CASSPGYEQYF.

This clonotype was seen at least ten times. The V gene is TRBV3-1, the J gene TRBJ2-1; TRBD1 aligns across 10 bases. V lost 6 bases and J lost 4; bases outside the gene matches: 9. The germline gives CDR1 LGHDT, CDR2 YNNKEL (reference sequence). The CDR3 has 16 residues. The CDR3 coding sequence is TGTGCCAGCAGTCCACAACCGGGACAGGGGTACAATGAGCAGTTCTTC. Translation gives CASSPQPGQGYNEQFF.

This clonotype came up a few times. The chain has TRBV5-4 and TRBJ2-7, with D tentatively TRBD2 (6 bases). Germline lookup yields CDR1 SGHNT and CDR2 YYREEE (reference sequence). Trimming left V 4 bases short and J 0 bases short, with 11 bases between. The CDR3 has 14 amino acids. Here the CDR3 reads CASSRRGGSYEQYV. The CDR3 nucleotides read TGTGCCAGCAGCCGAAGGGGAGGCTCCTACGAGCAGTACGTC.

This clonotype occurred many times. The genes are TRBV12-3 or TRBV12-4 and TRBJ2-3, with a possible D match to TRBD1 (6 bases). The CDR3 is 14 residues long. Trimming took off 5 bases at V and 2 bases at J, with 11 bases between the two ends. CDR3 protein: CASSRGQITDTQYF. CDR3 nucleotide sequence: TGTGCCAGCAGTCGCGGACAGATCACAGATACGCAGTATTTT.

This clonotype was recorded many times. This chain links TRBV4-3 with TRBJ2-2; possible D gene TRBD1, 5 bases. Trimming removed 2 bases from V and 7 bases from J, with 14 bases in between. This CDR3 has 15 residues. In germline, CDR1 is LGHNA, CDR2 YSLEER. The CDR3 nucleotides read TGCGCCAGCAGCCAAATTACAGGAACAAACGGGGAGCTGTTTTTT. Its protein is CASSQITGTNGELFF.

This clonotype was observed many times. V gene TRBV6-4 combines with J gene TRBJ2-3; D unclear. The CDR3 length is 13 residues. The V gene's germline CDR1 is MRHNA and CDR2 SNTAGT. The ends were cut back, 4 bases at V and 3 bases at J, with 8 bases in the middle. Here the CDR3 DNA reads TGTGCCAGCAGTGGGGGTTTGACAGATACGCAGTATTTT. Translating gives CASSGGLTDTQYF.